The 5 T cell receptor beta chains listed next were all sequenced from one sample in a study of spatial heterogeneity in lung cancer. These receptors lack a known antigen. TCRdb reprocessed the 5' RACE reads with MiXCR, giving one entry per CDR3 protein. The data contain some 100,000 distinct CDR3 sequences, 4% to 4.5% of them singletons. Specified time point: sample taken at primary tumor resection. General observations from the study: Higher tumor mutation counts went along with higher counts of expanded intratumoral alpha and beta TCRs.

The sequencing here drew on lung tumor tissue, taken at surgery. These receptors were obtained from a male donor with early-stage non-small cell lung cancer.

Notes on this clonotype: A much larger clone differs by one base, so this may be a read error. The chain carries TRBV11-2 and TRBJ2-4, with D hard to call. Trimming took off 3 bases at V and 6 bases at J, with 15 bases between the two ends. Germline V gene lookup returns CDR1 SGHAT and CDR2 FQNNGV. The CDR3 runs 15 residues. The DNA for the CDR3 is TGTGCCAGCAGCTTTTCGTCTGGGTATGGAAACATTCAGTACTTC. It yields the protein CASSFSSGYGNIQYF.

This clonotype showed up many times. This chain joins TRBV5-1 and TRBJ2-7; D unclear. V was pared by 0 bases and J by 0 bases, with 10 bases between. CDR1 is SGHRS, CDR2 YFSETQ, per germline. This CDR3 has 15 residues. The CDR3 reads CASSLAGRSSYEQYF. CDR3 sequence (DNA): TGCGCCAGCAGCTTGGCAGGCCGAAGCTCCTACGAGCAGTACTTC.

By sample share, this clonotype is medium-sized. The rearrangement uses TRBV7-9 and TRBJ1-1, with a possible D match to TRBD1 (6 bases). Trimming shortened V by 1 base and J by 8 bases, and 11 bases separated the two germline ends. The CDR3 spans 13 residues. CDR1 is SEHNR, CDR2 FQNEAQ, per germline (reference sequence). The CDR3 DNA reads TGTGCCAGCAGCTTAGGGACAGAGTCCGAAGCTTTCTTT. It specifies CASSLGTESEAFF.

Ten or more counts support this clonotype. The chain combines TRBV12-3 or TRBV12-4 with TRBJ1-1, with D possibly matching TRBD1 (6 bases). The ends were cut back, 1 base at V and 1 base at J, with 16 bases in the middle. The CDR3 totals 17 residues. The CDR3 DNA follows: TGTGCCAGCAGTTTAGATTTTGGGACGGGGGCGAACACTGAAGCTTTCTTT. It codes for CASSLDFGTGANTEAFF.

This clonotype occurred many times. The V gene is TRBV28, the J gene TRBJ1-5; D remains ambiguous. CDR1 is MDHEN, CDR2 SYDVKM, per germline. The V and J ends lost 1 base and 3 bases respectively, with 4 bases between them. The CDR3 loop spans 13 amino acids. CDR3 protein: CASSLFDNQPQHF. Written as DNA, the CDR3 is TGTGCCAGCAGTTTATTTGACAATCAGCCCCAGCATTTT.